Listed below are T cell receptor beta chains from one sample, sequenced in a study of blood T cell repertoires in COVID-19. Using immunoSEQ multiplex PCR, the repertoire was profiled, and TCRdb retains in-frame clones only, with some absent. The data hold approximately 88,000 clones, with roughly 74% observed a single time. Input material: peripheral blood. The receptor set was obtained from a man between 65 and 85 years old with COVID-19, enrolled during active disease. Each CDR3 is given with its conserved first and last residue. The order of the fields is CDR3 protein, CDR3 DNA, J gene, V gene, D gene, clone size. D genes are given only for firm matches. Rows give clone size only sometimes, using once, few, many, or a class for an expanded clone.

CDR3 protein: CASSRSRDRATGELFF; CDR3 DNA: TGTGCCAGCAGCCGAAGTAGAGACAGGGCGACCGGGGAGCTGTTTTTT; J gene: TRBJ2-2; V gene: TRBV5-4; D gene: TRBD1; clone size: -
CDR3 protein: CASSVSGGANEQFF; CDR3 DNA: TGTGCCAGCAGCGTAAGCGGGGGGGCGAATGAGCAGTTCTTC; J gene: TRBJ2-1; V gene: TRBV9; D gene: TRBD2; clone size: -
CDR3 protein: CASSPPDSSPFF; CDR3 DNA: TGTGCCAGCAGTCCCCCTGACAGTTCCCCGTTCTTC; J gene: TRBJ2-1; V gene: TRBV27; D gene: -; clone size: -
CDR3 protein: CATSDRTGFGYTF; CDR3 DNA: TGTGCCACCAGTGACCGGACAGGGTTCGGCTACACCTTC; J gene: TRBJ1-2; V gene: TRBV24-1; D gene: TRBD1; clone size: -
CDR3 protein: CAISMYSYEQYF; CDR3 DNA: TGTGCCATCAGTATGTACTCCTACGAGCAGTACTTC; J gene: TRBJ2-7; V gene: TRBV10-3; D gene: -; clone size: -
CDR3 protein: CASSQGTSGGGETQYF; CDR3 DNA: TGCGCCAGCAGCCAAGGGACTAGCGGGGGGGGTGAGACCCAGTACTTC; J gene: TRBJ2-5; V gene: TRBV4-3; D gene: TRBD2; clone size: -
CDR3 protein: CASSPIPQETQYF; CDR3 DNA: TGTGCCAGCAGCCCAATCCCCCAAGAGACCCAGTACTTC; J gene: TRBJ2-5; V gene: TRBV9; D gene: -; clone size: -
CDR3 protein: CASSVYAGGSYNEQFF; CDR3 DNA: TGTGCCAGCAGCGTATACGCGGGAGGTTCCTACAATGAGCAGTTCTTC; J gene: TRBJ2-1; V gene: TRBV9; D gene: TRBD2; clone size: -
CDR3 protein: CASRTGVSTEAFF; CDR3 DNA: TGTGCCAGTCGAACAGGGGTGTCCACTGAAGCTTTCTTT; J gene: TRBJ1-1; V gene: TRBV19; D gene: TRBD1; clone size: few
CDR3 protein: CATSRELGGGQETQYF; CDR3 DNA: TGTGCCACCAGCCGAGAGCTCGGGGGGGGACAAGAGACCCAGTACTTC; J gene: TRBJ2-5; V gene: TRBV15; D gene: TRBD2; clone size: -
CDR3 protein: CASSSRTGGATGGYTF; CDR3 DNA: TGTGCCAGCAGCTCTAGAACAGGGGGCGCGACGGGAGGCTACACCTTC; J gene: TRBJ1-2; V gene: TRBV11-3; D gene: TRBD1; clone size: once
CDR3 protein: CASSLPETKDRAYAYEQYF; CDR3 DNA: TGTGCCAGCAGCTTACCAGAAACAAAAGACAGGGCCTACGCCTACGAGCAGTACTTC; J gene: TRBJ2-7; V gene: TRBV7-9; D gene: TRBD1; clone size: -
CDR3 protein: CASSLRDRGGTEAFF; CDR3 DNA: TGTGCCAGCAGCCTCCGGGACAGGGGGGGCACTGAAGCTTTCTTT; J gene: TRBJ1-1; V gene: TRBV2; D gene: TRBD1; clone size: few
CDR3 protein: CASSLDFKSYEQYF; CDR3 DNA: TGTGCCAGCAGCTTAGACTTCAAGTCCTACGAGCAGTACTTC; J gene: TRBJ2-7; V gene: TRBV7-2; D gene: -; clone size: -
CDR3 protein: CASSLSEVGYTF; CDR3 DNA: TGTGCCAGCAGCTTATCTGAGGTGGGCTACACCTTC; J gene: TRBJ1-2; V gene: TRBV11-3; D gene: -; clone size: few
CDR3 protein: CASSNDRVNTEAFF; CDR3 DNA: TGTGCCAGCAGCAACGACAGGGTGAACACTGAAGCTTTCTTT; J gene: TRBJ1-1; V gene: TRBV9; D gene: TRBD1; clone size: -
CDR3 protein: CASSLVGQDNEQFF; CDR3 DNA: TGCGCCAGCAGCTTGGTAGGACAGGACAATGAGCAGTTCTTC; J gene: TRBJ2-1; V gene: TRBV5-1; D gene: TRBD1; clone size: -
CDR3 protein: CASSESGGTGNTIYF; CDR3 DNA: TGTGCCAGCAGTGAATCAGGGGGCACTGGAAACACCATATATTTT; J gene: TRBJ1-3; V gene: TRBV6-1; D gene: TRBD1; clone size: -
CDR3 protein: CASSMTSQETQYF; CDR3 DNA: TGTGCCAGCAGCATGACTAGTCAAGAGACCCAGTACTTC; J gene: TRBJ2-5; V gene: TRBV5-5; D gene: -; clone size: -
CDR3 protein: CASSPGGYGYTF; CDR3 DNA: TGTGCCAGCAGCCCTGGCGGCTATGGCTACACCTTC; J gene: TRBJ1-2; V gene: TRBV11-2; D gene: -; clone size: -
CDR3 protein: CASSQLLGQASSEQYF; CDR3 DNA: TGTGCCAGCAGCCAGCTGTTAGGACAGGCCTCCTCCGAGCAGTACTTC; J gene: TRBJ2-7; V gene: TRBV3-1/TRBV3-2; D gene: TRBD1; clone size: -
CDR3 protein: CASSYSGQGGSTEAFF; CDR3 DNA: TGTGCCAGCAGTTACTCGGGACAGGGTGGGTCCACTGAAGCTTTCTTT; J gene: TRBJ1-1; V gene: TRBV6-5; D gene: TRBD1; clone size: -
CDR3 protein: CASSPRLAASGELFF; CDR3 DNA: TGTGCCAGCAGCCCGCGACTAGCCGCGTCCGGGGAGCTGTTTTTT; J gene: TRBJ2-2; V gene: TRBV3-1/TRBV3-2; D gene: TRBD2; clone size: -
CDR3 protein: CASRPGTSVDYEQYF; CDR3 DNA: TGTGCCAGCAGGCCCGGGACTAGCGTGGACTACGAGCAGTACTTC; J gene: TRBJ2-7; V gene: TRBV4-2; D gene: TRBD2; clone size: -
CDR3 protein: CASSLGLGGYTF; CDR3 DNA: TGTGCCAGCAGTTTAGGACTAGGGGGCTACACCTTC; J gene: TRBJ1-2; V gene: TRBV12-3/TRBV12-4; D gene: -; clone size: -
CDR3 protein: CASREGLSNQPQHF; CDR3 DNA: TGTGCCAGCAGGGAGGGTTTGAGCAATCAGCCCCAGCATTTT; J gene: TRBJ1-5; V gene: TRBV2; D gene: -; clone size: -
CDR3 protein: CASSYSGLEAFF; CDR3 DNA: TGTGCCAGCAGTTACTCTGGGCTTGAAGCTTTCTTT; J gene: TRBJ1-1; V gene: TRBV6-2/TRBV6-3; D gene: -; clone size: -
CDR3 protein: CASSGSTGGDF; CDR3 DNA: TGTGCCAGCAGTGGGTCGACAGGTGGCGACTTC; J gene: TRBJ1-2; V gene: TRBV6-6; D gene: -; clone size: -
CDR3 protein: CASSQVLAGRDTQYF; CDR3 DNA: TGCGCCAGCAGCCAAGTATTAGCGGGGCGGGATACGCAGTATTTT; J gene: TRBJ2-3; V gene: TRBV4-1; D gene: TRBD2; clone size: -
CDR3 protein: CSVGGLAGGEQYF; CDR3 DNA: TGCAGCGTGGGGGGACTAGCGGGAGGCGAGCAGTACTTC; J gene: TRBJ2-7; V gene: TRBV29-1; D gene: TRBD2; clone size: few
CDR3 protein: CASSEAGGAETQYF; CDR3 DNA: TGTGCCAGCAGTGAAGCGGGAGGCGCAGAGACCCAGTACTTC; J gene: TRBJ2-5; V gene: TRBV2; D gene: -; clone size: many
CDR3 protein: CASSPIRGKNIQYF; CDR3 DNA: TGTGCCAGCAGCCCCATCCGGGGCAAAAACATTCAGTACTTC; J gene: TRBJ2-4; V gene: TRBV7-6; D gene: -; clone size: -
CDR3 protein: CASSYPDSPLHF; CDR3 DNA: TGTGCCAGCAGTTACCCAGATTCACCCCTCCACTTT; J gene: TRBJ1-6; V gene: TRBV6-6; D gene: -; clone size: once
CDR3 protein: CASSGTDRKETQYF; CDR3 DNA: TGTGCCAGCAGTGGTACGGACAGGAAAGAGACCCAGTACTTC; J gene: TRBJ2-5; V gene: TRBV2; D gene: TRBD1; clone size: few
CDR3 protein: CASSVVPGGQYEQYF; CDR3 DNA: TGTGCCAGCAGCGTAGTGCCGGGAGGTCAGTACGAGCAGTACTTC; J gene: TRBJ2-7; V gene: TRBV9; D gene: TRBD2; clone size: -
CDR3 protein: CASSWTGTSSGNTIYF; CDR3 DNA: TGTGCCAGCAGCTGGACAGGGACGTCCTCTGGAAACACCATATATTTT; J gene: TRBJ1-3; V gene: TRBV7-9; D gene: TRBD1; clone size: -
CDR3 protein: CASSLYSGTTWGKLFF; CDR3 DNA: TGTGCCAGCAGCCTCTATTCGGGGACTACTTGGGGAAAACTGTTTTTT; J gene: TRBJ1-4; V gene: TRBV5-6; D gene: -; clone size: -
CDR3 protein: CASTLERLSYGYTF; CDR3 DNA: TGTGCCAGCACCCTCGAACGGTTATCTTATGGCTACACCTTC; J gene: TRBJ1-2; V gene: TRBV7-2; D gene: -; clone size: -
CDR3 protein: CATSNSGSSREQFF; CDR3 DNA: TGTGCCACCAGTAACTCCGGGAGTTCTAGGGAGCAGTTCTTC; J gene: TRBJ2-1; V gene: TRBV24-1; D gene: -; clone size: -
CDR3 protein: CASSLGAPAGGYEQYF; CDR3 DNA: TGTGCCAGCAGCTTGGGAGCCCCAGCGGGGGGATACGAGCAGTACTTC; J gene: TRBJ2-7; V gene: TRBV5-4; D gene: TRBD2; clone size: -
CDR3 protein: CASSMWSGASNEQFF; CDR3 DNA: TGTGCCAGTAGTATGTGGAGCGGGGCGAGCAATGAGCAGTTCTTC; J gene: TRBJ2-1; V gene: TRBV19; D gene: TRBD2; clone size: few
CDR3 protein: CASSPGGTEAFF; CDR3 DNA: TGTGCCAGCAGCCCGGGAGGCACTGAAGCTTTCTTT; J gene: TRBJ1-1; V gene: TRBV7-9; D gene: -; clone size: -
CDR3 protein: CASSLRHANTEAFF; CDR3 DNA: TGTGCCAGCAGCTTGCGACACGCGAACACTGAAGCTTTCTTT; J gene: TRBJ1-1; V gene: TRBV5-4; D gene: -; clone size: -
CDR3 protein: CASSSANTGELFF; CDR3 DNA: TGTGCCAGCAGTTCGGCGAACACCGGGGAGCTGTTTTTT; J gene: TRBJ2-2; V gene: TRBV28; D gene: -; clone size: -
CDR3 protein: CASSTRLTNTEAFF; CDR3 DNA: TGCGCCAGCAGCACCCGCCTGACAAACACTGAAGCTTTCTTT; J gene: TRBJ1-1; V gene: TRBV5-1; D gene: -; clone size: -
CDR3 protein: CASTLTGTEQFF; CDR3 DNA: TGTGCCAGCACCCTAACAGGGACAGAGCAGTTCTTC; J gene: TRBJ2-1; V gene: TRBV3-1/TRBV3-2; D gene: -; clone size: -
CDR3 protein: CASSSSDRGGEQYF; CDR3 DNA: TGTGCCAGCAGTTCTTCAGACAGGGGCGGCGAGCAGTACTTC; J gene: TRBJ2-7; V gene: TRBV6-5; D gene: TRBD1; clone size: -
CDR3 protein: CASSVVGQGGETQYF; CDR3 DNA: TGTGCCAGCAGCGTAGTGGGACAGGGGGGAGAGACCCAGTACTTC; J gene: TRBJ2-5; V gene: TRBV9; D gene: TRBD1; clone size: few
CDR3 protein: CASSNRQGYNSPLHF; CDR3 DNA: TGTGCCAGCAGCAACCGACAGGGATATAATTCACCCCTCCACTTT; J gene: TRBJ1-6; V gene: TRBV7-8; D gene: TRBD1; clone size: -
CDR3 protein: CASSQDIPAVNTEAFF; CDR3 DNA: TGTGCCAGCAGCCAAGATATCCCCGCGGTGAACACTGAAGCTTTCTTT; J gene: TRBJ1-1; V gene: TRBV3-1/TRBV3-2; D gene: -; clone size: -
CDR3 protein: CASTGSGNKNTEAFF; CDR3 DNA: TGTGCCAGCACTGGTTCAGGGAATAAAAACACTGAAGCTTTCTTT; J gene: TRBJ1-1; V gene: TRBV2; D gene: -; clone size: -